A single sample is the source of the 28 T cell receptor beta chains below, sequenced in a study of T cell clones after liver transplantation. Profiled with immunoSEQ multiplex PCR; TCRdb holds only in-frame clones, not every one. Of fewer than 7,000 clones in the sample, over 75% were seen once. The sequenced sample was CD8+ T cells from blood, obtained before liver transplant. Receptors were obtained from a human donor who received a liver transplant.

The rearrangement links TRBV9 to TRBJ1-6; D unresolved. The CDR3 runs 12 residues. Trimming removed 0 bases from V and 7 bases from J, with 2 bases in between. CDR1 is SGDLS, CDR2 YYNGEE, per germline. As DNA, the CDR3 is TGTGCCAGCAGCGTAGGGAATTCACCCCTCCACTTT. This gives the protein CASSVGNSPLHF.

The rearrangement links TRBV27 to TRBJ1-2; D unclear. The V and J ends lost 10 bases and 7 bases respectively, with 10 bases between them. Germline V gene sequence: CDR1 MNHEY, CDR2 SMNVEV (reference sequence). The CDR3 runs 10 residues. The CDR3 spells CATYQAGYTF. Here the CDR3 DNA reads TGTGCCACCTACCAGGCTGGCTACACCTTC.

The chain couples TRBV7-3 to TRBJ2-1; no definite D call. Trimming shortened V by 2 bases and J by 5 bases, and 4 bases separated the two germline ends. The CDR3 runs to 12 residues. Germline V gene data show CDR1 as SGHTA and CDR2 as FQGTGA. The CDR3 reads CASSLGNNEQFF. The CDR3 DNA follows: TGTGCCAGCAGCTTAGGTAACAATGAGCAGTTCTTC.

The CDR3 region has the DNA TGTGCCAGCAGCTTAGGAGCCGACAGGGGATCCGACGAGCAGTACTTC. Its translation is CASSLGADRGSDEQYF. The chain carries TRBV7-9 and TRBJ2-7; 8 positions agree with TRBD1. Germline CDR1 SEHNR, CDR2 FQNEAQ (reference sequence). Unmatched junction bases numbered 10, after V lost 1 base and J lost 5 bases. CDR3 size: 16 residues.

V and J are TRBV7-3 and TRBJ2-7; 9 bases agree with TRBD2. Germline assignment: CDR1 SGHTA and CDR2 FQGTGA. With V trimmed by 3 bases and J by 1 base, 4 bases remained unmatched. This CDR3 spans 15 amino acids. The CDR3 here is CASSLLAGESYEQYF. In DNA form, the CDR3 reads TGTGCCAGCAGCTTGTTAGCGGGGGAATCCTACGAGCAGTACTTC.

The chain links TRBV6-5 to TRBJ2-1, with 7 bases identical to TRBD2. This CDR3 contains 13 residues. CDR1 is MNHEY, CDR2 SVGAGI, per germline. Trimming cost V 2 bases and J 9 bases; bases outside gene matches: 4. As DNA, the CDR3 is TGTGCCAGCAGTTACAGCGGGGTCTCTGAGCAGTTCTTC. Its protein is CASSYSGVSEQFF.

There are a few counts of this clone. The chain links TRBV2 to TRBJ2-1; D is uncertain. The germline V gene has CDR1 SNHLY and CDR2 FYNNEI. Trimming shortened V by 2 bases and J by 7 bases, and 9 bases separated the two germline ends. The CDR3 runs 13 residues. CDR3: CASSETFRNEQFF. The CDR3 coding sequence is TGTGCCAGCAGTGAAACTTTCAGGAATGAGCAGTTCTTC.

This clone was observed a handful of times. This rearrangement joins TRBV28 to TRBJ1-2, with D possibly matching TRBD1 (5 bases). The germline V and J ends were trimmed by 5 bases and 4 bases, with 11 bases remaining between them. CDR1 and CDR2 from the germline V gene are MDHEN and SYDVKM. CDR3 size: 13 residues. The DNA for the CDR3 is TGTGCCAGCAGTCCGACAGAGAGCTATGGCTACACCTTC. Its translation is CASSPTESYGYTF.

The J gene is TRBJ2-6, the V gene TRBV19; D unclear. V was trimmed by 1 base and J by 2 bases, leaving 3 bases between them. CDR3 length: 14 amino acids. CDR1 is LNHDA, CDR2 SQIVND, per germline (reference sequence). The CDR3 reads CASSIGTGANVLTF. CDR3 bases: TGTGCCAGTAGTATAGGAACTGGGGCCAACGTCCTGACTTTC. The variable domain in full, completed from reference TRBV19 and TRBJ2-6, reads DGGITQSPKYLFRKEGQNVTLSCEQNLNHDAMYWYRQDPGQGLRLIYYSQIVNDFQKGDIAEGYSVSREKKESFPLTVTSAQKNPTAFYLCASSIGTGANVLTFGAGSRLTVL.

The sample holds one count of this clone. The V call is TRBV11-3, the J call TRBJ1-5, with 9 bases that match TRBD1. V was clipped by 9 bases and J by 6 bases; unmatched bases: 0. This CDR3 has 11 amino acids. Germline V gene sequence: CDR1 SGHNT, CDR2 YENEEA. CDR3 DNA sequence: TGTGCCAGGGACAGGGGTCAGCCCCAGCATTTT. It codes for CARDRGQPQHF.

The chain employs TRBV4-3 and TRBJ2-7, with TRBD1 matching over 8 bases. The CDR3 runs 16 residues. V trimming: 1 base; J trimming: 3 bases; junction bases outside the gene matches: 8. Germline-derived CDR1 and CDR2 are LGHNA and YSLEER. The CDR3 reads CASSQAYGQGIYEQYF. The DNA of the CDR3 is TGCGCCAGCAGCCAAGCCTACGGACAGGGAATCTACGAGCAGTACTTC.

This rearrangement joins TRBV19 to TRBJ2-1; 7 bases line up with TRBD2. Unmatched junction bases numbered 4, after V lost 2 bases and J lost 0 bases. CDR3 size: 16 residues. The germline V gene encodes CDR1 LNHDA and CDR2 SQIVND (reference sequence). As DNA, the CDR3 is TGTGCCAGTAGTATATTAGGCGGGAGCTCCTACAATGAGCAGTTCTTC. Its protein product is CASSILGGSSYNEQFF.

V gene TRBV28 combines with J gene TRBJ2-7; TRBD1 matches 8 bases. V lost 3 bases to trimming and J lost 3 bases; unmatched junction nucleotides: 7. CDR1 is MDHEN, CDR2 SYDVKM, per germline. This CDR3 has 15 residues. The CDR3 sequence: CASSLSGQGFYEQYF. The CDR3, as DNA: TGTGCCAGCAGTTTGTCTGGACAGGGTTTCTACGAGCAGTACTTC.

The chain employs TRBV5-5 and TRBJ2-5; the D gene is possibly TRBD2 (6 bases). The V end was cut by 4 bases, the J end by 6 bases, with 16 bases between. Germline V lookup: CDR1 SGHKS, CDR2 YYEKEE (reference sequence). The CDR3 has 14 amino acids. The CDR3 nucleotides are TGTGCCAGCAGCCCCCTTGGCGGGGAAAAGACCCAGTACTTC. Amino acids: CASSPLGGEKTQYF.

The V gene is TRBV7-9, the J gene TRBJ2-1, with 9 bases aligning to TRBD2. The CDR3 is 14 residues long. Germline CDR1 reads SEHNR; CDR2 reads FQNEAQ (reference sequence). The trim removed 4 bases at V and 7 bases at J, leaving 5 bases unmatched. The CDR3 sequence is CASSSAAGGNEQFF. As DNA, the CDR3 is TGTGCCAGCAGCTCCGCGGCGGGAGGGAATGAGCAGTTCTTC.

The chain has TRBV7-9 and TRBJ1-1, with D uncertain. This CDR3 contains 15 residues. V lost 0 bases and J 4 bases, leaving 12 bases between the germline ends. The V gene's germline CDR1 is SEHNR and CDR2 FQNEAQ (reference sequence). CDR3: CASSLARAGSTEAFF. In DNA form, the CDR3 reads TGTGCCAGCAGCTTAGCGCGGGCCGGCAGCACTGAAGCTTTCTTT.

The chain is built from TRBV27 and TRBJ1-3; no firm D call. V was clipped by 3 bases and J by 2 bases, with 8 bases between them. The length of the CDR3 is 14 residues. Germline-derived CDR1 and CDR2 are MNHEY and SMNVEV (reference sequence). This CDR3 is CASSFGGAGNTIYF. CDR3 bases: TGTGCCAGCAGTTTTGGTGGGGCTGGAAACACCATATATTTT.

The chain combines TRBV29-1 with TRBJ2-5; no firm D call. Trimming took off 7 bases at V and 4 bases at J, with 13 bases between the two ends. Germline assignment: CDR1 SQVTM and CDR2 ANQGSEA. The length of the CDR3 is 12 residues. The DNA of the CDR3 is TGCAGCGCCCACGACCCCATAGAGACCCAGTACTTC. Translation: CSAHDPIETQYF.

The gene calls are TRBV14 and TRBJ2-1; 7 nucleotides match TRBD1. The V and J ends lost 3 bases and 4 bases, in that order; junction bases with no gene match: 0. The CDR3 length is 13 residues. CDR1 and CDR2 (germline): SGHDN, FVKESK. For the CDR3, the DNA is TGTGCCAGCAGCCAGGGACAGTACAATGAGCAGTTCTTC. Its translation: CASSQGQYNEQFF. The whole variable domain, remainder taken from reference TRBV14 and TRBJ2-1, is EAGVTQFPSHSVIEKGQTVTLRCDPISGHDNLYWYRRVMGKEIKFLLHFVKESKQDESGMPNNRFLAERTGGTYSTLKVQPAELEDSGVYFCASSQGQYNEQFFGPGTRLTVL.

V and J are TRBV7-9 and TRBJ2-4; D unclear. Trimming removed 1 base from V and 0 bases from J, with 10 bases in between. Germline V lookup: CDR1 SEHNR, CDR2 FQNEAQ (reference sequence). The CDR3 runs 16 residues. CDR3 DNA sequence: TGTGCCAGCAGCTTAGGAGGAACCCTAGCCAAAAACATTCAGTACTTC. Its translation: CASSLGGTLAKNIQYF.

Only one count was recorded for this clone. This CDR3 reads CASSRPGVYEQYF. The DNA of the CDR3 is TGTGCCAGCAGCCGTCCGGGGGTCTACGAGCAGTACTTC. The chain has TRBV11-2 and TRBJ2-7, with D possibly matching TRBD2 (6 bases). Germline CDR1 reads SGHAT; CDR2 reads FQNNGV. CDR3 length equals 13 residues. With 5 bases removed from V and 3 bases from J, the gap between germline ends came to 11 bases.

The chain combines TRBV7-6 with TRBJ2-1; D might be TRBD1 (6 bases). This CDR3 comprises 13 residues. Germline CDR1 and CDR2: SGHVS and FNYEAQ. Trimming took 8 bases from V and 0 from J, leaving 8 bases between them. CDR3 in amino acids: CASGQSSYNEQFF. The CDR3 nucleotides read TGTGCCAGCGGACAGAGCTCCTACAATGAGCAGTTCTTC.

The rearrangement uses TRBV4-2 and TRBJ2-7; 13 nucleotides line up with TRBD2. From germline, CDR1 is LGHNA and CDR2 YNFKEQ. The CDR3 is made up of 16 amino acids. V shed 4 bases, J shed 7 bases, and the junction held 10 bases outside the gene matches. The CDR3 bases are TGTGCCAGCAGCCCGGAGGGGCGGACTAGCGGGAGAGAGCAGTACTTC. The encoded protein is CASSPEGRTSGREQYF.

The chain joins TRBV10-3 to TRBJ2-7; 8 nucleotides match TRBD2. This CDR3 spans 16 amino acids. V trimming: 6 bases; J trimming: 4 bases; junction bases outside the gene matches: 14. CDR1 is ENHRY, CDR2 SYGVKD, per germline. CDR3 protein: CAISAAGGRTEYEQYF. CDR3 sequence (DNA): TGTGCCATCAGCGCAGCCGGCGGGAGGACCGAATACGAGCAGTACTTC.

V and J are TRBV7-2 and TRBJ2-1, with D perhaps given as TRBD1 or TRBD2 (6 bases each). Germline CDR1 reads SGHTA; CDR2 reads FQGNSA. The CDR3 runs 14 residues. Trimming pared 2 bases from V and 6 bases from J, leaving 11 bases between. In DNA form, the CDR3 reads TGTGCCAGCAGCTTAAAGGGGGGAGCCAATGAGCAGTTCTTC. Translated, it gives CASSLKGGANEQFF.

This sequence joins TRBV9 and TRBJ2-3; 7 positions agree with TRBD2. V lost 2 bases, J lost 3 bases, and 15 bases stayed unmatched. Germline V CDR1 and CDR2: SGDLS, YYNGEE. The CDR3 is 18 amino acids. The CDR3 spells CASSVQKPGGATTDTQYF. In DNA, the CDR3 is TGTGCCAGCAGCGTGCAAAAACCGGGGGGAGCCACGACAGATACGCAGTATTTT.

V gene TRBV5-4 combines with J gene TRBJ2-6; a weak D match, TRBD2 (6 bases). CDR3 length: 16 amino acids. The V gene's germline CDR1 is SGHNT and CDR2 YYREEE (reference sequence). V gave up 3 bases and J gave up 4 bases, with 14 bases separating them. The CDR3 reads CASSSPPGVGANVLTF. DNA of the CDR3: TGTGCCAGCAGCTCCCCCCCGGGGGTCGGGGCCAACGTCCTGACTTTC.

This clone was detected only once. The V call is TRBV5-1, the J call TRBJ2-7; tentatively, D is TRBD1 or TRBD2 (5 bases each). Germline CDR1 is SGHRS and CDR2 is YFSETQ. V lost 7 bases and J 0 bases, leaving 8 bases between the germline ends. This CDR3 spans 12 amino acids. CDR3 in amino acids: CASAGTSYEQYF. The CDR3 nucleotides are TGCGCCAGCGCCGGGACCTCCTACGAGCAGTACTTC.